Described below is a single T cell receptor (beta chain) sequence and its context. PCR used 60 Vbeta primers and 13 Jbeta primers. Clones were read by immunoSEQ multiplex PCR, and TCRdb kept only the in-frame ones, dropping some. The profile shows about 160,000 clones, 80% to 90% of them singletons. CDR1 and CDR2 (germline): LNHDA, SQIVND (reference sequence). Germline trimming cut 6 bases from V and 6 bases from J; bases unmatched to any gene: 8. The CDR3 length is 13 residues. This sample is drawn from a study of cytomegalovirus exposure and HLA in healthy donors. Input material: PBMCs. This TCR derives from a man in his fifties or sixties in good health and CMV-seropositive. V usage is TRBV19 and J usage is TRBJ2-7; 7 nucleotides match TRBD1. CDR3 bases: TGTGCCAGTAGAAACAGGGGAATCGGCGAGCAGTACTTC. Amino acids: CASRNRGIGEQYF. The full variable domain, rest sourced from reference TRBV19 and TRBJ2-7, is DGGITQSPKYLFRKEGQNVTLSCEQNLNHDAMYWYRQDPGQGLRLIYYSQIVNDFQKGDIAEGYSVSREKKESFPLTVTSAQKNPTAFYLCASRNRGIGEQYFGPGTRLTVT.